This T cell receptor (beta chain) was profiled in a study of blood T cell repertoires in COVID-19. The CDR3 runs to 17 residues. Germline CDR1 LGHDT, CDR2 YNNKEL (reference sequence). The J segment lost 7 bases and the V segment lost 4 bases, leaving 14 bases of the junction unmatched. Produced via immunoSEQ multiplex PCR; TCRdb's table is partial and in-frame only. Among approximately 300,000 clones, 92% were seen once, and the ten largest hold roughly 20%. The sequence was collected from a woman in her 30s who had recovered from COVID-19. V gene TRBV3-1 (or the pseudogene TRBV3-2) combines with J gene TRBJ1-5; 9 bases map to TRBD1. Sample: PBMCs or T cells enriched from blood (not recorded which). CDR3 residues: CASSPDAPGQGKQPQHF. DNA of the CDR3: TGTGCCAGCAGCCCAGATGCCCCGGGACAGGGAAAACAGCCCCAGCATTTT.